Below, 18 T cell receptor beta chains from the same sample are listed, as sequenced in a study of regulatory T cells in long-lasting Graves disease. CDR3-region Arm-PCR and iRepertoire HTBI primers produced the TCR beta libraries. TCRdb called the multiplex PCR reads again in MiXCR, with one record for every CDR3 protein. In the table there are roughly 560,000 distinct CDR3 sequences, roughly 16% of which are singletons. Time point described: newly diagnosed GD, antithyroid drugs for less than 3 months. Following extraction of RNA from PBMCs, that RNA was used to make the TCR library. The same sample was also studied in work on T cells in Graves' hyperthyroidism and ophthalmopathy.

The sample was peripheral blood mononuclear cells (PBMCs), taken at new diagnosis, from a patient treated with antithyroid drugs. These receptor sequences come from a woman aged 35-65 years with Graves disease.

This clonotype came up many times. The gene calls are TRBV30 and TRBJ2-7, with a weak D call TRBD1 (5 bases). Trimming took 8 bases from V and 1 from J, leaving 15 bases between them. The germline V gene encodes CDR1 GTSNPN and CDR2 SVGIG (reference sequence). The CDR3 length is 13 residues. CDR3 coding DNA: TGTGCCGGCAGACAGTTCGGTTCCTACGAGCAGTACTTC. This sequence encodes CAGRQFGSYEQYF.

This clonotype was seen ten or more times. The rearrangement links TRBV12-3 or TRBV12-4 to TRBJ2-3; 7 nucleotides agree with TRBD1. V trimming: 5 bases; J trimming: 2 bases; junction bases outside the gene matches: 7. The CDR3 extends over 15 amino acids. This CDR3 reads CASSMRGRITDTQYF. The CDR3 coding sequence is TGTGCCAGCAGTATGAGGGGGCGAATCACAGATACGCAGTATTTT.

The CDR3 nucleotides are TGCAGTGCTGAACAGGACAGTGTCAACTATGGCTACACCTTC. It encodes CSAEQDSVNYGYTF. The V call is TRBV20-1, the J call TRBJ1-2; D is possibly TRBD1 (6 bases). Trimming stripped 5 bases from V and 2 bases from J, with 15 bases between. CDR1 is DFQATT and CDR2 is SNEGSKA in the germline V gene (reference sequence). This CDR3 is built from 14 residues.

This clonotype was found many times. The CDR3 region is CASSFLFRDSSYNEQFF. Here the CDR3 DNA reads TGTGCCAGCAGTTTCCTTTTCCGGGACAGCTCCTACAATGAGCAGTTCTTC. V gene TRBV27 combines with J gene TRBJ2-1; 7 nucleotides match TRBD1. The CDR3 contains 17 residues. With V trimmed by 3 bases and J by 0 bases, 8 bases remained unmatched. Germline lookup yields CDR1 MNHEY and CDR2 SMNVEV (reference sequence).

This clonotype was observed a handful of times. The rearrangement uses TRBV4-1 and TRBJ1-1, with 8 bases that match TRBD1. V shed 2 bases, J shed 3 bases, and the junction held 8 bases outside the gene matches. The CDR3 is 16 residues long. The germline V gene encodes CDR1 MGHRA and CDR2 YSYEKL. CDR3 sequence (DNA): TGCGCCAGCAGCCAACTCAAGACAGGGGTTGACACTGAAGCTTTCTTT. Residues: CASSQLKTGVDTEAFF.

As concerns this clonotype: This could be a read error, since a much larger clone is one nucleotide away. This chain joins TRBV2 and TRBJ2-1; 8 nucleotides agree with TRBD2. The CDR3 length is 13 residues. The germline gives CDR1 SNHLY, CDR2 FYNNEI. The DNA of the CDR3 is TGTGCCAGCAATGAAGCGCTTCGGGGGGGACCGTTCTTC. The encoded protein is CASNEALRGGPFF.

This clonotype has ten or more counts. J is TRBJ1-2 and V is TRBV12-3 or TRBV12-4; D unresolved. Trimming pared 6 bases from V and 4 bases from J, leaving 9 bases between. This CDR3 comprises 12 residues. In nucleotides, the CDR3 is TGTGCCAGCAGCTTGCAAGGCTATGGCTACACCTTC. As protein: CASSLQGYGYTF.

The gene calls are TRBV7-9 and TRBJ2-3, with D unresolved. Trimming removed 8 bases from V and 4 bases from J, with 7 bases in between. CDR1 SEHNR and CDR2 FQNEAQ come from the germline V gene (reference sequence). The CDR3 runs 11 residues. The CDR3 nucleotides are TGTGCCAGCCAAGGACCAGATACGCAGTATTTT. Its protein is CASQGPDTQYF.

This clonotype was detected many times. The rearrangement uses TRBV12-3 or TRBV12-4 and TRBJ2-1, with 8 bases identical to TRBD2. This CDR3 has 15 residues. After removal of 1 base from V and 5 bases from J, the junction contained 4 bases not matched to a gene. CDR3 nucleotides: TGTGCCAGCAGTTTAGACCAAGCGGGGGACAATGAGCAGTTCTTC. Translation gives CASSLDQAGDNEQFF.

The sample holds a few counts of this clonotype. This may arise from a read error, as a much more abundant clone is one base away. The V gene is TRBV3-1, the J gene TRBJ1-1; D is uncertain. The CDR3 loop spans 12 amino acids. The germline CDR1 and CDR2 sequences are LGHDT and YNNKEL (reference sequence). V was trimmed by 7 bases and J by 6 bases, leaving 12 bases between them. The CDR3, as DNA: TGTGCCAGCAACCAGCGGGCAGCTGAAGCTTTCTTT. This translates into CASNQRAAEAFF. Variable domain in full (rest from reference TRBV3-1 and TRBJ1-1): DTAVSQTPKYLVTQMGNDKSIKCEQNLGHDTMYWYKQDSKKFLKIMFSYNNKELIINETVPNRFSPKSPDKAHLNLHINSLELGDSAVYFCASNQRAAEAFFGQGTRLTVV.

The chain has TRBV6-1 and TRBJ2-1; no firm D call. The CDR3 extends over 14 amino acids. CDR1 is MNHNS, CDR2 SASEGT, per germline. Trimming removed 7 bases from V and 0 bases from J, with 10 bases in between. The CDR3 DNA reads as TGTGCCAGCACCGATACAAGCTCCTACAATGAGCAGTTCTTC. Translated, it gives CASTDTSSYNEQFF.

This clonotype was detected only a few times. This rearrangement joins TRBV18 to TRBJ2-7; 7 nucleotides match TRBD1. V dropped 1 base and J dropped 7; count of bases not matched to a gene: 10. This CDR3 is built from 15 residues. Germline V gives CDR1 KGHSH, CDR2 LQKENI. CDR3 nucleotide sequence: TGTGCCAGCTCACCACGAAACAGGGGTAATGAAGAGCAGTACTTC. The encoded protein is CASSPRNRGNEEQYF.

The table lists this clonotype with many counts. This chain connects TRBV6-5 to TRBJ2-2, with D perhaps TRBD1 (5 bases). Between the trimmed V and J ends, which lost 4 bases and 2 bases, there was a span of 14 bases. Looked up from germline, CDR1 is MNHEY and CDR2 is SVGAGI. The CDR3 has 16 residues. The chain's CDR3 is CASSFDRLQNTGELFF. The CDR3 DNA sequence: TGTGCCAGCAGTTTCGACAGACTCCAAAACACCGGGGAGCTGTTTTTT.

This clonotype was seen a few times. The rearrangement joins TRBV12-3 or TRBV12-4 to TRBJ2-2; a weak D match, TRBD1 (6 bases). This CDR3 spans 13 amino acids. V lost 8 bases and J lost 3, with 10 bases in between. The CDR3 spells CASQQGYTGELFF. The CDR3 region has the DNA TGTGCCAGCCAACAGGGTTACACCGGGGAGCTGTTTTTT.

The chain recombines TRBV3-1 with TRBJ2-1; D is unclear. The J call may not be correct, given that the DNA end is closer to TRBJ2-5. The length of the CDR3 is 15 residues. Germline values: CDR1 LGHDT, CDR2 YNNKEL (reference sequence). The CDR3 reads CASSQDHRPTETQYF. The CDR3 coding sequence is TGTGCCAGCAGCCAAGATCACAGACCTACGGAGACCCAGTACTTC.

The DNA of the CDR3 is TGCGCCAGCAGGGATCCCTACAATGAGCAGTTCTTC. Translated: CASRDPYNEQFF. V and J are TRBV5-1 and TRBJ2-1; D uncertain. Trimming took off 5 bases at V and 2 bases at J, with 5 bases between the two ends. The CDR3 contains 12 residues. Germline V CDR1 and CDR2: SGHRS, YFSETQ.

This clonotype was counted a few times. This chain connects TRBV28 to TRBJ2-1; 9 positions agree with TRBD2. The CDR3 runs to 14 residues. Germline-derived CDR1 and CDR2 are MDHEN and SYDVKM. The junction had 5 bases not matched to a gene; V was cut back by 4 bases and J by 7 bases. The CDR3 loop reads CASSWAGGRNEQFF. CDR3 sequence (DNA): TGTGCCAGCAGTTGGGCGGGGGGGCGGAATGAGCAGTTCTTC.

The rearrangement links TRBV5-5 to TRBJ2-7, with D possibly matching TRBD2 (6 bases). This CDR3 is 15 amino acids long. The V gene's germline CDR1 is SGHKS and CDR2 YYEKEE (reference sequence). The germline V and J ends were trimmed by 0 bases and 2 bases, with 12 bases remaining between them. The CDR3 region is CASSLVSGRTYEQYF. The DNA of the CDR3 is TGTGCCAGCAGCTTGGTATCTGGGAGGACCTACGAGCAGTACTTC.